This TCR beta chain was recorded in a study of T cell changes during pregnancy in multiple sclerosis. The CDR3 contains 17 residues. Trimming left V 2 bases short and J 0 bases short, with 14 bases between. Germline assignment: CDR1 SGHVS and CDR2 FNYEAQ. Clones were sequenced by immunoSEQ multiplex PCR, and TCRdb holds only the in-frame ones, with some missing. The sample consists of tens of thousands of clones, 90% to 95% of them appearing once. V usage is TRBV7-6 and J usage is TRBJ2-1, with a tentative D call TRBD1 (5 bases). The TCR was taken from a female donor with multiple sclerosis, enrolled in a pregnancy study. The material sequenced was CD8+ T cells from peripheral blood mononuclear cells, taken in the second trimester of pregnancy. The CDR3 coding sequence is TGTGCCAGCAGCTTATCCTCCCCAGGGAACTCCTACAATGAGCAGTTCTTC. This translates into CASSLSSPGNSYNEQFF.